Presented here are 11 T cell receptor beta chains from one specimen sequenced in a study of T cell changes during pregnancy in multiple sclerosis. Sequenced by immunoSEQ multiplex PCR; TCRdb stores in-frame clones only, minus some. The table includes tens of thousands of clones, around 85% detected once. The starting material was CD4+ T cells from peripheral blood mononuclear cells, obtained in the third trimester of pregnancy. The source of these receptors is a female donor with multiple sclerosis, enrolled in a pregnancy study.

CDR3: CASSTHPDRGNQPQHF. CDR3 bases: TGTGCCAGTAGTACTCATCCCGACAGGGGCAATCAGCCCCAGCATTTT. V gene TRBV19 combines with J gene TRBJ1-5; 7 nucleotides line up with TRBD1. CDR1 and CDR2 from the germline V gene are LNHDA and SQIVND (reference sequence). The CDR3 is 16 amino acids. J was trimmed by 2 bases and V by 4 bases; bases with no gene match: 8.

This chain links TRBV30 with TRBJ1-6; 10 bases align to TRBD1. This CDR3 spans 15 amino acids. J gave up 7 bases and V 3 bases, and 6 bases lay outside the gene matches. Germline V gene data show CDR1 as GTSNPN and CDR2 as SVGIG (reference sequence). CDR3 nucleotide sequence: TGTGCCTGGAGCCTTCCGGGACAGGGGAATTCACCCCTCCACTTT. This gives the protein CAWSLPGQGNSPLHF.

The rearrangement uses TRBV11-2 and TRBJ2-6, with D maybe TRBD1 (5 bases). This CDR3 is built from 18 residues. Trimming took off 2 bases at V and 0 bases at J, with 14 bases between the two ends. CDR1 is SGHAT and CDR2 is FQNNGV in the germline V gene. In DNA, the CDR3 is TGTGCCAGCAGCTTATTCGACAGTTCTGCCTCTGGGGCCAACGTCCTGACTTTC. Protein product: CASSLFDSSASGANVLTF.

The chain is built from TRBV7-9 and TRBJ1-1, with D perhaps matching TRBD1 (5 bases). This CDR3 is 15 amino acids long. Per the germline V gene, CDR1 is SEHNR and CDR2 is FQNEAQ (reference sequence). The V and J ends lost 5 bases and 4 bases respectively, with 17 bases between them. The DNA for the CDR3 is TGTGCCAGCAGCCCTTTTTGGGGGGAGGGCACTGAAGCTTTCTTT. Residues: CASSPFWGEGTEAFF. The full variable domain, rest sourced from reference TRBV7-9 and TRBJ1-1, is DTGVSQNPRHKITKRGQNVTFRCDPISEHNRLYWYRQTLGQGPEFLTYFQNEAQLEKSRLLSDRFSAERPKGSFSTLEIQRTEQGDSAMYLCASSPFWGEGTEAFFGQGTRLTVV.

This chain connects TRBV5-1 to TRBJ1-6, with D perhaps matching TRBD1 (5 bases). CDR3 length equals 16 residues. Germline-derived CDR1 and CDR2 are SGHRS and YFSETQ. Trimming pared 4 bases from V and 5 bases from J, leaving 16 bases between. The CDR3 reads CASSLRANRDNSPLHF. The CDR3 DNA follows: TGCGCCAGCAGCCTCAGGGCGAATAGGGATAATTCACCCCTCCACTTT.

The CDR3 sequence is CASSNPGYRGQIGNTIYF. CDR3 bases: TGTGCCAGCAGTAACCCCGGCTACAGGGGGCAGATTGGAAACACCATATATTTT. The chain links TRBV27 to TRBJ1-3, with 9 bases matching TRBD1. Germline trimming cut 5 bases from V and 3 bases from J; bases unmatched to any gene: 14. This CDR3 is built from 18 residues. Germline V gene lookup returns CDR1 MNHEY and CDR2 SMNVEV (reference sequence).

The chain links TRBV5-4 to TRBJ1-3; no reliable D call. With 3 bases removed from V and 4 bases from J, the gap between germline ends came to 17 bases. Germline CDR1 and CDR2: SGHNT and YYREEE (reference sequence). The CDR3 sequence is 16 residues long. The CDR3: CASSSSQASGGNTIYF. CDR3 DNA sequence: TGTGCCAGCAGCTCTTCGCAGGCCTCGGGGGGAAACACCATATATTTT.

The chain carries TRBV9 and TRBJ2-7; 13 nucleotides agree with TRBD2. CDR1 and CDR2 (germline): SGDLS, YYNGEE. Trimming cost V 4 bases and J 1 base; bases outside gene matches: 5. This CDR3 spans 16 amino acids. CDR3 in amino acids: CASSTTTSGGSYEQYF. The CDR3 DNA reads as TGTGCCAGCAGCACGACGACTAGCGGGGGGTCCTACGAGCAGTACTTC.

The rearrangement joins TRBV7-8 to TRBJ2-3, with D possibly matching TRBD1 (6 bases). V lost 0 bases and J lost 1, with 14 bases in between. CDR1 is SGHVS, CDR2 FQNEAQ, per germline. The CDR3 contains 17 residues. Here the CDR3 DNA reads TGTGCCAGCAGCTTAGCGGGACACAAATTGGGCACAGATACGCAGTATTTT. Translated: CASSLAGHKLGTDTQYF.

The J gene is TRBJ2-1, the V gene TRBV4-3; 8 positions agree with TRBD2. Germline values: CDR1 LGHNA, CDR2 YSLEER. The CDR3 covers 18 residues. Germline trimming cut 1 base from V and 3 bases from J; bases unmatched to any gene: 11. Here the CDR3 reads CASSQVGGSGAVYNEQFF. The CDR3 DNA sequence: TGCGCCAGCAGCCAAGTGGGTGGTAGCGGGGCCGTCTACAATGAGCAGTTCTTC.

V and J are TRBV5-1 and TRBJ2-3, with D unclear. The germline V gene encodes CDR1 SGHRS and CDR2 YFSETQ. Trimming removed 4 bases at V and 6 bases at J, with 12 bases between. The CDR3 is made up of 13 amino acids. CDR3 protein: CASSANSWDTQYF. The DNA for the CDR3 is TGCGCCAGCAGCGCGAACTCGTGGGATACGCAGTATTTT.